This T cell receptor (beta chain) was obtained from a study of response to subunit inactivated influenza vaccine. Overall study findings and caveats: Few new T cells, the authors suggested, are recruited by each seasonal influenza vaccination.

The CDR3 spans 15 residues. V lost 7 bases to trimming and J lost 8 bases; unmatched junction nucleotides: 8. The germline gives CDR1 MNHEY, CDR2 SVGEGT. TCRdb re-analysed the RT-PCR reads in MiXCR, keeping a single row per CDR3 protein. The sample lists 610,000 or so distinct CDR3 sequences; 13% to 15% were seen once. In the case of this clonotype: Antigen: not known.

This chain uses TRBV6-2 or TRBV6-3 with TRBJ2-4; 13 bases are shared with TRBD2. The receptor's source is a man between 50 and 59 years old who received an inactivated influenza vaccine. The sequences come from PBMCs from blood, collected 11 to 12 days after vaccination. The CDR3 nucleotides are TGTGCCAGCACTCCACTAGCGGGGGGGCGGGACATTCAGTACTTC. Translated: CASTPLAGGRDIQYF.